These 14 T cell receptor beta chains share one sample of origin, sequenced in a study of patients and donors after allogeneic stem cell transplantation. Using its own MiXCR run on the RT-PCR reads, TCRdb lists one record per CDR3 protein. The table has about a million distinct CDR3 sequences, about 20% seen once. Sequenced: blood, either unsorted or a sorted T cell fraction (not recorded which). Every receptor here comes from a human donor who was either an allogeneic HSCT recipient or a stem cell or donor lymphocyte infusion donor (not recorded which). It is not recorded whose cells these are; they may come from a transplant donor.

V and J are TRBV4-3 and TRBJ2-7; D might be TRBD1 or TRBD2, each matching 6 bases. The CDR3 is made up of 16 amino acids. CDR1 is LGHNA and CDR2 is YSLEER in the germline V gene. V was pared by 4 bases and J by 4 bases, with 20 bases between. CDR3 region: CASSLQGRGSPYEQYF. As DNA, the CDR3 is TGCGCCAGCAGCCTCCAGGGGCGGGGTTCTCCTTACGAGCAGTACTTC.

Ten or more counts support this clonotype. The rearrangement joins TRBV7-9 to TRBJ1-2, with 7 bases aligning to TRBD1. The V gene end was trimmed by 9 bases and the J gene end by 1 base; junction bases not matched to a gene: 14. In germline, CDR1 is SEHNR, CDR2 FQNEAQ (reference sequence). This CDR3 contains 16 residues. The DNA of the CDR3 is TGTGCCAGTGAATTCGCCGGGACAGTCATTAACTATGGCTACACCTTC. Translated: CASEFAGTVINYGYTF. Full variable domain (outside the CDR3, taken from reference TRBV7-9 and TRBJ1-2): DTGVSQNPRHKITKRGQNVTFRCDPISEHNRLYWYRQTLGQGPEFLTYFQNEAQLEKSRLLSDRFSAERPKGSFSTLEIQRTEQGDSAMYLCASEFAGTVINYGYTFGSGTRLTVV.

V gene TRBV4-3 combines with J gene TRBJ1-1, with 8 bases lining up with TRBD1. Germline CDR1 and CDR2: LGHNA and YSLEER. J lost 3 bases, V lost 4 bases, and 10 bases had no gene match. This CDR3 spans 16 amino acids. CDR3 region: CASSPTPDRGYTEAFF. In DNA, the CDR3 is TGCGCCAGCAGCCCTACCCCCGACAGGGGATACACTGAAGCTTTCTTT.

This clonotype was counted at least ten times. The rearrangement links TRBV4-2 to TRBJ1-6; D is possibly TRBD1 (5 bases). Trimming shortened V by 1 base and J by 10 bases, and 11 bases separated the two germline ends. Germline V gives CDR1 LGHNA, CDR2 YNFKEQ. This CDR3 is 14 amino acids long. The CDR3 coding sequence is TGTGCCAGCAGCCAAGGGGACCCCGACTCACCCCTCCACTTT. This translates into CASSQGDPDSPLHF.

V is TRBV29-1 and J is TRBJ2-5; D is uncertain. V was pared by 4 bases and J by 1 base, with 10 bases between. This CDR3 comprises 13 residues. Germline V gives CDR1 SQVTM, CDR2 ANQGSEA. CDR3 loop: CSVVRQIQETQYF. The CDR3 DNA reads TGCAGCGTTGTAAGGCAGATCCAAGAGACCCAGTACTTC.

This chain joins TRBV11-2 and TRBJ1-1; D is unresolved. CDR1 and CDR2 from the germline V gene are SGHAT and FQNNGV. V gave up 6 bases and J gave up 8 bases, with 13 bases separating them. There are 12 residues in the CDR3. The CDR3 spells CASRRIEKEAFF. The CDR3 coding sequence is TGTGCCAGCAGAAGAATAGAAAAAGAAGCTTTCTTT.

In this sample, this clonotype turned up a few times. CDR3 sequence (DNA): TGTGCCAGCAGTTCCGGCTTACAGTCCTACGAGCAGTACTTC. This codes for CASSSGLQSYEQYF. This rearrangement joins TRBV12-3 or TRBV12-4 to TRBJ2-7; D gene unclear. V was pared by 4 bases and J by 1 base, with 11 bases between. The CDR3 contains 14 residues.

Concerning this clonotype: It is unclear where the CDR3 begins or ends on the DNA, so no DNA is shown, and the CDR3 is as TCRdb lists it. This sequence joins TRBV3-1 and TRBJ2-5; the D call of TRBD1 is as the table states it, not checked on the DNA. Germline V gene sequence: CDR1 LGHDT, CDR2 YNNKEL (reference sequence). A total of 20 residues make up the CDR3, ends included. CDR3 protein: CASSQDRDRFFGPYQETQYF.

This clonotype was counted many times. The chain employs TRBV5-6 and TRBJ2-5; TRBD2 agrees at 15 bases. CDR3 size: 17 residues. After removal of 3 bases from V and 0 bases from J, the junction contained 3 bases not matched to a gene. Germline V gives CDR1 SGHDT, CDR2 YYEEEE. The CDR3 region is CASSSGTSGRYQETQYF. The DNA of the CDR3 is TGTGCCAGCAGCTCCGGGACTAGCGGGAGGTACCAAGAGACCCAGTACTTC.

The CDR3 protein is CASTPRFRLDLDNEQFF. In nucleotides, the CDR3 is TGCGCCAGCACCCCGAGGTTCCGTCTAGACCTAGACAATGAGCAGTTCTTC. The chain employs TRBV5-1 and TRBJ2-1; D is unclear. Per germline, CDR1 SGHRS and CDR2 YFSETQ. Between the trimmed V and J ends, which lost 6 bases and 5 bases, there was a span of 24 bases. This CDR3 spans 17 amino acids.

This clonotype was counted a few times. CDR3: CATRWTGDEQYF. In DNA, the CDR3 is TGTGCCACCCGTTGGACGGGCGACGAGCAGTACTTC. J is TRBJ2-7 and V is TRBV10-3; D unresolved. Looked up from germline, CDR1 is ENHRY and CDR2 is SYGVKD. Between the trimmed V and J ends, which lost 10 bases and 5 bases, there was a span of 15 bases. This CDR3 spans 12 amino acids.

The chain links TRBV5-1 to TRBJ1-1; D might be TRBD1 (5 bases). Germline V gene data show CDR1 as SGHRS and CDR2 as YFSETQ. V shed 2 bases and J shed 0 bases, with 14 bases lying between them. This CDR3 comprises 16 residues. The CDR3 sequence: CASSLPRGAMNTEAFF. CDR3 sequence (DNA): TGCGCCAGCAGCTTACCTCGAGGGGCGATGAACACTGAAGCTTTCTTT.

This clonotype was seen more than once but under ten times. This chain links TRBV7-2 with TRBJ1-2; D gene uncertain. This CDR3 contains 12 residues. Germline CDR1 and CDR2: SGHTA and FQGNSA. Between the trimmed V and J ends, which lost 1 base and 12 bases, there was a span of 12 bases. The CDR3 DNA follows: TGTGCCAGCAGCTTAGAACCCTCCCCGAACACCTTC. Its translation: CASSLEPSPNTF.

The sample holds a few counts of this clonotype. The V gene is TRBV20-1, the J gene TRBJ1-6; unclear D gene. Trimming cost V 1 base and J 2 bases, with 9 bases left between them. The CDR3 runs 15 residues. CDR1 and CDR2 (germline): DFQATT, SNEGSKA (reference sequence). The CDR3 reads CSARGREAYNSPLHF. DNA of the CDR3: TGCAGTGCTAGAGGCCGGGAGGCCTATAATTCACCCCTCCACTTT.